The clone carrying this T cell receptor beta chain has a count of ten or more. Its antigen is as yet unknown. Germline CDR1 reads MNHNS; CDR2 reads SASEGT. Trimming stripped 7 bases from V and 3 bases from J, with 15 bases between. The CDR3 has 14 residues. TCR alpha and beta CDR3 regions were amplified from RNA using iRepertoire nested multiplex PCR. Tissue mRNA or PBMC total RNA, 100-400 ng, went into one-step reverse transcription and amplification. TCRdb redid the calling of the multiplex PCR reads with MiXCR, one entry per CDR3 protein. The sample yields approximately 130,000 distinct CDR3 sequences, 24% seen once. This sample is drawn from a study of glioma-infiltrating T cells. Overall study findings and caveats: Non-neoplastic patients had below-expected tissue-blood divergence, while all gliomas exceeded expectation. CDR3 overlap between tissue and blood was very small.

Sequenced input: glioma tissue, nonneoplastic brain tissue, or PBMCs (not recorded which). The gene calls are TRBV6-1 and TRBJ2-5; D uncertain. The receptor comes from a human donor with low-grade glioma or glioblastoma, undergoing nonglioma brain surgery, or in good health (not recorded which). The CDR3 nucleotides are TGTGCCAGCACCTCGCCCCACGTCGAAGAGACCCAGTACTTC. Its translation is CASTSPHVEETQYF.